This is a list of T cell receptor beta chains from one sample in a study of cytomegalovirus exposure and HLA in healthy donors. This table comes from immunoSEQ multiplex PCR, and its TCRdb copy is limited to in-frame clones, with some not included. This table holds over 150,000 clones, approximately 80% found once. Sequencing used PBMCs. These receptors all come from a man between 25 and 39 years old in good health and CMV-seronegative. Each CDR3 is given with its conserved first and last residue. The D gene is left open where the match is weak.

v_call: TRBV4-2
d_call: TRBD2
j_call: TRBJ2-2
cdr3_length: 14
cdr3_aa: CASTSGENTGELFF

v_call: TRBV11-2
d_call: TRBD2
j_call: TRBJ2-1
cdr3_length: 17
cdr3_aa: CASSLLPLLAEYNEQFF

v_call: TRBV19
d_call: .
j_call: TRBJ2-7
cdr3_length: 14
cdr3_aa: CASSIAGPSYEQYF

v_call: TRBV9
d_call: .
j_call: TRBJ1-2
cdr3_length: 14
cdr3_aa: CASSVTGKGYGYTF

v_call: TRBV10-3
d_call: .
j_call: TRBJ2-7
cdr3_length: 12
cdr3_aa: CAISEAGYEQYF

v_call: TRBV7-9
d_call: .
j_call: TRBJ1-1
cdr3_length: 16
cdr3_aa: CAGSRRDSLLNTEAFF

v_call: TRBV18
d_call: .
j_call: TRBJ2-1
cdr3_length: 15
cdr3_aa: CASSPLRGTYNEQFF

v_call: TRBV28
d_call: TRBD2
j_call: TRBJ2-2
cdr3_length: 16
cdr3_aa: CASSPGTSGNTGELFF

v_call: TRBV2
d_call: .
j_call: TRBJ2-5
cdr3_length: 11
cdr3_aa: CASSPQETQYF

v_call: TRBV28
d_call: .
j_call: TRBJ2-4
cdr3_length: 18
cdr3_aa: CASNAQYPPRLAKNIQYF

v_call: TRBV30
d_call: .
j_call: TRBJ2-7
cdr3_length: 12
cdr3_aa: CAWSVTSYEQYF

v_call: TRBV19
d_call: .
j_call: TRBJ2-1
cdr3_length: 17
cdr3_aa: CASSIFQALASYNEQFF

v_call: TRBV28
d_call: .
j_call: TRBJ1-5
cdr3_length: 16
cdr3_aa: CASSLPRQNSNQPQHF

v_call: TRBV11-2
d_call: TRBD1
j_call: TRBJ2-7
cdr3_length: 16
cdr3_aa: CASSLGRGTGDDEQYF

v_call: TRBV19
d_call: .
j_call: TRBJ2-7
cdr3_length: 18
cdr3_aa: CASSRRETGHSIHGEQYF

v_call: TRBV6-1
d_call: .
j_call: TRBJ1-6
cdr3_length: 14
cdr3_aa: CASKEGGVGSPLHF

v_call: TRBV5-1
d_call: .
j_call: TRBJ1-2
cdr3_length: 16
cdr3_aa: CASSLGIMGLSYGYTF

v_call: TRBV5-1
d_call: TRBD1
j_call: TRBJ2-5
cdr3_length: 15
cdr3_aa: CASSPGQGNGKTQYF

v_call: TRBV7-9
d_call: TRBD2
j_call: TRBJ2-1
cdr3_length: 16
cdr3_aa: CASSLSGRAAYNEQFF

v_call: TRBV5-1
d_call: TRBD2
j_call: TRBJ2-2
cdr3_length: 15
cdr3_aa: CASSFLAGNTGELFF

v_call: TRBV11-2
d_call: .
j_call: TRBJ1-4
cdr3_length: 14
cdr3_aa: CASSLGSAGEKLFF

v_call: TRBV6-1
d_call: .
j_call: TRBJ2-7
cdr3_length: 16
cdr3_aa: CASSEDSGTPTYEQYF

v_call: TRBV9
d_call: TRBD2
j_call: TRBJ2-1
cdr3_length: 18
cdr3_aa: CASSDTPEPAGDHNEQFF

v_call: TRBV7-9
d_call: .
j_call: TRBJ1-4
cdr3_length: 15
cdr3_aa: CASSLTASLREKLFF

v_call: TRBV9
d_call: TRBD1
j_call: TRBJ1-3
cdr3_length: 17
cdr3_aa: CASSVPLDRGSGNTIYF

v_call: TRBV7-3
d_call: .
j_call: TRBJ1-1
cdr3_length: 16
cdr3_aa: CASSLTPGNDPTEAFF

v_call: TRBV10-1
d_call: TRBD1
j_call: TRBJ2-3
cdr3_length: 11
cdr3_aa: CASSEGGMSYF

v_call: TRBV11-2
d_call: .
j_call: TRBJ2-2
cdr3_length: 17
cdr3_aa: CASSFPSGLINTGELFF

v_call: TRBV27
d_call: TRBD2
j_call: TRBJ2-5
cdr3_length: 14
cdr3_aa: CASSSTSGREEQYF

v_call: TRBV29-1
d_call: .
j_call: TRBJ2-7
cdr3_length: 12
cdr3_aa: CSVKRDTHEQYF

v_call: TRBV4-3
d_call: TRBD2
j_call: TRBJ2-1
cdr3_length: 19
cdr3_aa: CASSQARSGGDSSYNEQFF

v_call: TRBV28
d_call: TRBD2
j_call: TRBJ2-5
cdr3_length: 13
cdr3_aa: CASFSGRGETQYF

v_call: TRBV19
d_call: .
j_call: TRBJ2-3
cdr3_length: 12
cdr3_aa: CASSHGRDTQYF

v_call: TRBV18
d_call: TRBD1
j_call: TRBJ1-1
cdr3_length: 13
cdr3_aa: CASAGTDNTEAFF

v_call: TRBV27
d_call: .
j_call: TRBJ2-2
cdr3_length: 12
cdr3_aa: CASSLNTGELFF